These T cell receptor beta chains were read from a single sample in a study of low-dose radiotherapy and immunotherapy resistance in tumors. TCRdb used MiXCR to reprocess the reads, holding one entry per CDR3 protein. The sample lists around 100,000 distinct CDR3 sequences, around a fifth occurring once. The sample was PBMCs, taken after low-dose radiotherapy plus immunotherapy. The receptors shown here come from a female donor with ovarian cancer. The CDR3 runs from the conserved cysteine through the conserved F or W. The order of the fields is D gene, V gene, J gene, clone size, CDR3 protein, CDR3 DNA. D genes are given only for firm matches. Some rows have no size entry. The others give once, few or many, or a class for an expanded clone.

>TRBD2|TRBV6-2/TRBV6-3|TRBJ2-7|many
CASSYDRTSGRSESGEQYF
TGTGCCAGCAGTTACGATCGGACTAGCGGGAGAAGTGAGTCGGGCGAGCAGTACTTC
>.|TRBV7-2|TRBJ1-5|many
CASSLPPYSNQPQHF
TGTGCCAGCAGCTTACCACCCTATAGCAATCAGCCCCAGCATTTT
>TRBD2|TRBV5-3|TRBJ2-7|many
CASSFEGLAGAQYF
TGTGCCAGCAGTTTTGAGGGACTAGCGGGAGCGCAGTACTTC
>.|TRBV10-3|TRBJ1-1|many
CAISVLNTEAFF
TGTGCCATCAGCGTTCTGAACACTGAAGCTTTCTTT
>TRBD2|TRBV19|TRBJ2-3|many
CASSPVAGGTDTQYF
TGTGCCAGTAGCCCTGTAGCGGGAGGCACAGATACGCAGTATTTT
>.|TRBV28|TRBJ2-1|.
CASTSGGGEQFF
TGTGCCAGCACTTCGGGTGGGGGGGAGCAGTTCTTC
>.|TRBV5-1|TRBJ2-7|many
CASSLERSVLYEQYF
TGCGCCAGCAGCTTGGAGCGGTCCGTCTTATACGAGCAGTACTTC
>TRBD2|TRBV3-1|TRBJ2-4|many
CASSQESGMWAKNIQYF
TGTGCCAGCAGCCAAGAGAGCGGGATGTGGGCCAAAAACATTCAGTACTTC
>TRBD2|TRBV6-2/TRBV6-3|TRBJ2-1|many
CASSYSLQAGADYNEQFF
TGTGCCAGCAGTTACTCACTTCAAGCGGGAGCCGACTACAATGAGCAGTTCTTC
>TRBD2|TRBV20-1|TRBJ2-1|many
CSARVPRFASGNRNEQFF
TGCAGTGCTAGAGTGCCGCGGTTCGCTAGCGGGAATCGAAATGAGCAGTTCTTC
>.|TRBV7-9|TRBJ2-7|many
CASSFAGSLSYEQYF
TGTGCCAGCAGCTTTGCTGGGAGTCTCTCCTACGAGCAGTACTTC
>TRBD2|TRBV18|TRBJ2-7|many
CASSPPLAGVSYEQYF
TGTGCCAGCTCACCACCGCTAGCGGGGGTATCCTACGAGCAGTACTTC
>TRBD1|TRBV6-1|TRBJ2-7|many
CASSEAPGQGQYF
TGTGCCAGCAGTGAAGCTCCGGGACAGGGCCAGTACTTC
>.|TRBV5-1|TRBJ1-2|many
CASSLEGRVDGYTF
TGCGCCAGCAGCTTGGAGGGCAGGGTTGACGGCTACACCTTC
>.|TRBV30|TRBJ2-5|many
CAWNGGFQETQYF
TGTGCCTGGAACGGTGGCTTCCAAGAGACCCAGTACTTC
>TRBD1|TRBV6-1|TRBJ2-3|many
CAISFGQGTDTQYF
TGTGCCATCAGTTTCGGACAGGGGACAGATACGCAGTATTTT
>.|TRBV7-9|TRBJ2-1|many
CASSLDGPRGRYNEQFF
TGTGCCAGCAGCTTAGATGGGCCTCGGGGTCGGTACAATGAGCAGTTCTTC
>.|TRBV7-2|TRBJ1-4|many
CASSPLGRTVNEKLFF
TGTGCCAGCAGCCCCCTCGGACGGACAGTCAATGAAAAACTGTTTTTT
>.|TRBV7-8|TRBJ2-7|few
CASSSSSINEQYF
TGTGCCAGCAGCTCGTCTAGCATCAACGAGCAGTACTTC
>.|TRBV5-1|TRBJ2-6|.
CASSPGLSPSGANVLTF
TGCGCCAGCAGCCCGGGACTTAGCCCCTCTGGGGCCAACGTCCTGACTTTC
>TRBD1|TRBV30|TRBJ2-1|many
CAWSGGTGVYNEQFF
TGTGCCTGGAGTGGGGGGACAGGGGTTTACAATGAGCAGTTCTTC
>.|TRBV27|TRBJ1-1|many
CASDRDLNTEAFF
TGTGCCAGCGATCGGGACCTGAACACTGAAGCTTTCTTT
>.|TRBV19|TRBJ2-7|few
CASSIRDSYEQYF
TGTGCCAGTAGTATCAGGGATTCCTACGAGCAGTACTTC
>.|TRBV5-4|TRBJ2-1|.
CASSSRAAGLSSYNEQFF
TGTGCCAGCAGCTCCCGGGCGGCAGGGTTGAGCTCCTACAATGAGCAGTTCTTC
>TRBD1|TRBV24-1|TRBJ2-3|many
CATSDLYRGGTDTQYF
TGTGCCACCAGTGATTTGTACAGGGGTGGTACAGATACGCAGTATTTT
>.|TRBV7-2|TRBJ2-2|many
CASSLIKLPGGELFF
TGTGCCAGCAGCTTAATAAAACTACCTGGCGGGGAGCTGTTTTTT
>.|TRBV12-3/TRBV12-4|TRBJ1-2|many
CASSNRDTFYGYTF
TGTGCCAGCAGTAACCGGGACACTTTCTATGGCTACACCTTC
>TRBD2|TRBV7-2|TRBJ2-2|once
CASSLVGLGLAGGTGELFF
TGTGCCAGCAGCTTAGTAGGTCTGGGACTAGCGGGAGGAACCGGGGAGCTGTTTTTT
>.|TRBV21-1|TRBJ2-7|many
CASSDRGPNIYEQYF
TGTGCCAGCAGCGACAGGGGTCCCAACATCTACGAGCAGTACTTC
>TRBD1|TRBV15|TRBJ2-1|.
CATSNRTGRYNEQFF
TGTGCCACCAGCAATAGGACAGGGCGGTACAATGAGCAGTTCTTC
>.|TRBV20-1|TRBJ1-4|many
CSADINEKLFF
TGCAGTGCTGATATCAATGAAAAACTGTTTTTT
>TRBD2|TRBV12-5|TRBJ2-3|.
CASGLDGTSADTQYF
TGTGCTAGTGGTTTGGACGGGACTAGCGCAGATACGCAGTATTTT
>TRBD2|TRBV5-4|TRBJ2-4|many
CASSQGASGGLRAKNIQYF
TGTGCCAGCAGCCAGGGGGCTAGCGGGGGCCTCAGGGCCAAAAACATTCAGTACTTC